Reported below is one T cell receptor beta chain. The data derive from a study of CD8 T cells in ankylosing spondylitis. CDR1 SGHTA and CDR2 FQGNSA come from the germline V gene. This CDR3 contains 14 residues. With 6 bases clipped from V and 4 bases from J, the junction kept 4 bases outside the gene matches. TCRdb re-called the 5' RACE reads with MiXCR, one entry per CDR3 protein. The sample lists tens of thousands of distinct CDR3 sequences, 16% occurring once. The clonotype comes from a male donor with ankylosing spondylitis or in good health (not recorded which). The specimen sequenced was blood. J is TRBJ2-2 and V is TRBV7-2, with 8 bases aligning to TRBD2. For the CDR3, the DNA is TGTGCCAGCAGGCGGGAGGAGGCCACCGGGGAGCTGTTTTTT. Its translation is CASRREEATGELFF.